The 26 T cell receptor delta chains reported below all come from one sample, sequenced in a study of Vδ1+ human thymocytes. For these TCRs, the target antigens are not known. Whole-study results and caveats: Highly polyclonal TRG and TRD repertoires with Gaussian CDR3 length distributions appeared in thymus.

RNA was extracted from the cells and then reverse transcribed. The CDR3 regions were amplified by multiplex PCR from V-gene primers to a constant-region primer. TCRdb reran clone calling via CATT on the multiplex PCR reads. Among under 30,000 delta-chain clones listed, more than 6.5% were seen once. The sequencing input was Vdelta1+ gamma-delta thymocytes from the thymus. Sample subset: FACS-sorted CD3+ TCRalphabeta- TCRVdelta1+ TCRVdelta2- thymocytes. These receptors were collected from a girl in the first two years of life who had congenital heart surgery.

This clone ranks as medium-sized. The chain couples TRDV1 to TRDJ1; D uncertain. The germline V gene encodes CDR1 TSWWSYY and CDR2 QGS. The CDR3 sequence is 17 residues long. Trimming removed 0 bases from V and 0 bases from J, with 14 bases in between. The CDR3 nucleotides are TGTGCTCTTGGGGAACTCCCGGTGGCGGTGTACACCGATAAACTCATCTTT. It specifies CALGELPVAVYTDKLIF.

The table lists this clone with a few counts. This chain links TRDV1 with TRDJ1, with 7 bases lining up with TRDD3. The CDR3 covers 23 residues. Germline loops: CDR1 TSWWSYY, CDR2 QGS. The trim removed 1 base at V and 0 bases at J, leaving 26 bases unmatched. The CDR3 nucleotides read TGTGCTCTTGGGGAACCGACCAACCCTTTAGTACTGGGGCCAACGCAGTACACCGATAAACTCATCTTT. Its translation: CALGEPTNPLVLGPTQYTDKLIF.

V gene TRDV1 combines with J gene TRDJ1, with D perhaps given as TRDD2 or TRDD3 (9 bases each). Trimming removed 5 bases from V and 0 bases from J, with 31 bases in between. This CDR3 has 21 amino acids. The germline V gene encodes CDR1 TSWWSYY and CDR2 QGS. The CDR3 spells CALGNLGLPTSLGEYTDKLIF. For the CDR3, the DNA is TGTGCTCTTGGGAACTTAGGCCTTCCTACTTCACTGGGGGAGTACACCGATAAACTCATCTTT.

The genes are TRDV1 and TRDJ1; 8 bases are shared with TRDD3. The CDR3 is 21 residues long. The V segment lost 0 bases and the J segment 2 bases; nucleotides outside the gene matches: 20. Germline V gene sequence: CDR1 TSWWSYY, CDR2 QGS. CDR3 residues: CALGELLPLPRTGGRTDKLIF. The CDR3, as DNA: TGTGCTCTTGGGGAACTCCTTCCCCTACCTCGTACTGGGGGCAGAACCGATAAACTCATCTTT.

The chain links TRDV1 to TRDJ1; no clear D. This CDR3 spans 15 amino acids. Trimming cost V 0 bases and J 0 bases, with 8 bases left between them. CDR1 is TSWWSYY, CDR2 QGS, per germline. The CDR3 region has the DNA TGTGCTCTTGGGGAACTTGGTGTGTACACCGATAAACTCATCTTT. Residues: CALGELGVYTDKLIF.

This clone was observed a few times. The genes are TRDV1 and TRDJ1; 11 bases are a match to TRDD3. Trimming removed 0 bases from V and 2 bases from J; junction bases left unmatched: 14. The CDR3 spans 20 residues. Germline CDR1 and CDR2: TSWWSYY and QGS. As DNA, the CDR3 is TGTGCTCTTGGGGAACTTGGTCCGCGCGTACTGGGGGATATGACCGATAAACTCATCTTT. As protein: CALGELGPRVLGDMTDKLIF.

The J gene is given as TRDJ1, and the V gene is not called; TRDD3 was called by the table and not checked on the DNA. The CDR3 extends over 14 amino acids. CDR3 region: CALGEPLTADKLIF. CDR3 nucleotides: TGTGCTCTTGGGGAACCCCTAACTGCCGATAAACTCATCTTT.

The chain uses TRDV1 and TRDJ1, with TRDD3 matching 9 bases. CDR1 is TSWWSYY and CDR2 is QGS in the germline V gene. V was pared by 0 bases and J by 7 bases, with 12 bases of the junction left unmatched. This CDR3 region has 17 residues. CDR3 protein: CALGELEGPGGFIKLIF. The CDR3 DNA reads as TGTGCTCTTGGGGAACTAGAAGGCCCTGGGGGATTTATTAAACTCATCTTT.

This chain links TRDV1 with TRDJ1; D is unresolved. Germline values: CDR1 TSWWSYY, CDR2 QGS. The CDR3 runs to 19 residues. With 2 bases removed from V and 0 bases from J, the gap between germline ends came to 22 bases. CDR3 nucleotide sequence: TGTGCTCTTGGGGAAGTAGTACTCCAAGGCACGTCGCACACCGATAAACTCATCTTT. Residues: CALGEVVLQGTSHTDKLIF.

In the case of this clone: The same CDR3 also results from other DNA sequences found in this sample. This chain connects TRDV1 to TRDJ1, with TRDD3 as a possible D gene (5 bases). Germline-derived CDR1 and CDR2 are TSWWSYY and QGS. The CDR3 is 15 amino acids. V dropped 0 bases and J dropped 0 bases, with 8 bases sitting between them. CDR3 bases: TGTGCTCTTGGGGAACTCGGGGAGTACACCGATAAACTCATCTTT. It specifies CALGELGEYTDKLIF.

The chain carries TRDV1 and TRDJ1, with 8 bases identical to TRDD3. With V trimmed by 0 bases and J by 1 base, 16 bases remained unmatched. CDR3 length: 20 residues. CDR1 is TSWWSYY and CDR2 is QGS in the germline V gene. Written as DNA, the CDR3 is TGTGCTCTTGGGGAACTATCCTCCTACTGGGGGCCCGGATCCACCGATAAACTCATCTTT. This codes for CALGELSSYWGPGSTDKLIF.

The chain uses TRDV1 and TRDJ1, with TRDD2 identical over 8 bases. The J gene is absent in TCRdb and was assigned here via DNA matching to germline. Germline CDR1 and CDR2: TSWWSYY and QGS. There are 15 residues in the CDR3. The junction had 5 bases not matched to a gene; V was cut back by 3 bases and J by 2 bases. CDR3 protein: CALGEGAFLTDKLIF. The CDR3 region has the DNA TGTGCTCTTGGGGAGGGGGCCTTCCTAACCGATAAACTCATCTTT.

The chain is built from TRDV1 and TRDJ1; 13 bases are shared with TRDD3. The J segment lost 0 bases and the V segment lost 4 bases, leaving 32 bases of the junction unmatched. The CDR3 sequence is 26 residues long. Germline V gives CDR1 TSWWSYY, CDR2 QGS. The CDR3 reads CALGGLPAFILGDTLGVPKYTDKLIF. The CDR3 coding sequence is TGTGCTCTTGGGGGGCTTCCCGCCTTCATACTGGGGGATACGCTGGGGGTGCCAAAATACACCGATAAACTCATCTTT.

This clone was seen just once. This chain uses TRDV1 with TRDJ1, with unresolved D. Since TCRdb gives no J gene, matching the DNA to germline was used here to assign it. Germline V gives CDR1 TSWWSYY, CDR2 QGS. This CDR3 spans 16 amino acids. Trimming left V 4 bases short and J 1 base short, with 16 bases between. Written as DNA, the CDR3 is TGTGCTCTTGGGGCGGGGCTTCGCCGGTCCACCGATAAACTCATCTTT. Residues: CALGAGLRRSTDKLIF.

The rearrangement links TRDV1 to TRDJ1, with D possibly TRDD3 on 6 matching bases. The CDR3 has 13 amino acids. Trimming pared 2 bases from V and 5 bases from J, leaving 9 bases between. Germline V CDR1 and CDR2: TSWWSYY, QGS. The CDR3, as DNA: TGTGCTCTTGGGGAAAAGGGGGGAGATAAACTCATCTTT. Its translation is CALGEKGGDKLIF.

This clone turned up a few times. This chain uses TRDV1 with TRDJ1, with 8 bases fitting TRDD3. Germline assignment: CDR1 TSWWSYY and CDR2 QGS. Trimming at V came to 2 bases and at J to 0 bases, leaving 23 bases not matched to a gene. CDR3 length: 22 amino acids. The CDR3 sequence is CALGEGFPRWYWGSEYTDKLIF. CDR3 coding DNA: TGTGCTCTTGGGGAAGGGTTCCCCCGGTGGTACTGGGGGTCCGAGTACACCGATAAACTCATCTTT.

This clone was observed a few times. This sequence joins TRDV1 and TRDJ1, with 12 nucleotides matching TRDD3. Germline V CDR1 and CDR2: TSWWSYY, QGS. The ends lost 0 bases at V and 2 bases at J; junction bases unmatched: 22. The CDR3 extends over 23 amino acids. In DNA, the CDR3 is TGTGCTCTTGGGGAACTAGAAGCCCTAATCGTTTCTGGCTGGGGGATACGAACCGATAAACTCATCTTT. Translation gives CALGELEALIVSGWGIRTDKLIF.

This sequence joins TRDV1 and TRDJ1; D uncertain. Germline V lookup: CDR1 TSWWSYY, CDR2 QGS. This CDR3 comprises 17 residues. V was clipped by 2 bases and J by 2 bases, with 18 bases between them. The CDR3 here is CALGEISEGPLTDKLIF. The CDR3 coding sequence is TGTGCTCTTGGGGAAATAAGTGAGGGTCCATTAACCGATAAACTCATCTTT.

A few counts support this clone. The V call is TRDV2, the J call TRDJ1; 11 bases match TRDD3. The trim removed 2 bases at V and 1 base at J, leaving 2 bases unmatched. Germline V gene lookup returns CDR1 GEAIGNYY and CDR2 EKD. CDR3 length equals 15 residues. The CDR3 is CACDIWGIRTDKLIF. The CDR3 DNA sequence: TGTGCCTGTGACATATGGGGGATACGCACCGATAAACTCATCTTT.

This clone was seen more than once but under ten times. V is TRDV1 and J is TRDJ1, with TRDD3 matching 13 bases. Germline CDR1 TSWWSYY, CDR2 QGS. Trimming cost V 4 bases and J 0 bases; bases outside gene matches: 17. The CDR3 runs to 21 residues. DNA of the CDR3: TGTGCTCTTGGGGGCTTCCACTGGGGGATACGCGAACTCTTGTACACCGATAAACTCATCTTT. Protein: CALGGFHWGIRELLYTDKLIF.

This chain joins TRDV1 and TRDJ1; TRDD3 matches 8 bases. The J gene, left out of TCRdb, was set here by checking the DNA against germline. The CDR3 is made up of 23 amino acids. Germline-derived CDR1 and CDR2 are TSWWSYY and QGS. The V gene end was trimmed by 3 bases and the J gene end by 0 bases; junction bases not matched to a gene: 27. The CDR3 loop reads CALGDPSPPLYWGSWGNTDKLIF. Here the CDR3 DNA reads TGTGCTCTTGGGGACCCTTCCCCACCCTTGTACTGGGGGTCCTGGGGGAACACCGATAAACTCATCTTT.

This sequence joins TRDV1 and TRDJ1; D tentatively fits TRDD2 or TRDD3 (5 bases each). No J gene was available from TCRdb, and it was assigned here by a germline match of the DNA. CDR1 TSWWSYY and CDR2 QGS come from the germline V gene. The CDR3 is 18 residues long. Trimming pared 5 bases from V and 3 bases from J, leaving 25 bases between. This CDR3 reads CALGKCCLPLGDPDKLIF. CDR3 DNA sequence: TGTGCTCTTGGGAAATGCTGCCTACCTCTAGGGGACCCCGATAAACTCATCTTT.

Points on this clone: The same CDR3 is also encoded by other DNA sequences in this sample. V and J are TRDV1 and TRDJ1; 13 bases fit TRDD3. The ends lost 0 bases at V and 0 bases at J; junction bases unmatched: 4. This CDR3 has 18 residues. CDR1 is TSWWSYY and CDR2 is QGS in the germline V gene. CDR3 region: CALGELLGDTGYTDKLIF. The CDR3, as DNA: TGTGCTCTTGGGGAACTACTGGGGGATACGGGGTACACCGATAAACTCATCTTT.

The chain recombines TRDV1 with TRDJ1, with TRDD3 matching 10 bases. Germline CDR1 is TSWWSYY and CDR2 is QGS. J was trimmed by 6 bases and V by 8 bases; bases with no gene match: 18. This CDR3 is built from 17 residues. As DNA, the CDR3 is TGTGCTCTTTTCCATCCTACGAACTGGGGGATTTCGAATAAACTCATCTTT. Encoded protein: CALFHPTNWGISNKLIF.

The J gene is TRDJ1, the V gene TRDV1; 7 bases are a match to TRDD3. Germline CDR1 reads TSWWSYY; CDR2 reads QGS. This CDR3 has 18 residues. V trimming: 2 bases; J trimming: 3 bases; junction bases outside the gene matches: 15. Here the CDR3 reads CALGEENGGGQLADKLIF. In DNA, the CDR3 is TGTGCTCTTGGGGAAGAAAATGGTGGGGGACAACTAGCCGATAAACTCATCTTT.

This clone was detected a few times. This chain uses TRDV1 with TRDJ1; 13 bases fit TRDD3. Germline trimming cut 4 bases from V and 0 bases from J; bases unmatched to any gene: 5. The CDR3 has 17 amino acids. Germline assignment: CDR1 TSWWSYY and CDR2 QGS. The CDR3 reads CALGVNWGIRHTDKLIF. The CDR3 DNA reads TGTGCTCTTGGGGTAAACTGGGGGATACGCCACACCGATAAACTCATCTTT.